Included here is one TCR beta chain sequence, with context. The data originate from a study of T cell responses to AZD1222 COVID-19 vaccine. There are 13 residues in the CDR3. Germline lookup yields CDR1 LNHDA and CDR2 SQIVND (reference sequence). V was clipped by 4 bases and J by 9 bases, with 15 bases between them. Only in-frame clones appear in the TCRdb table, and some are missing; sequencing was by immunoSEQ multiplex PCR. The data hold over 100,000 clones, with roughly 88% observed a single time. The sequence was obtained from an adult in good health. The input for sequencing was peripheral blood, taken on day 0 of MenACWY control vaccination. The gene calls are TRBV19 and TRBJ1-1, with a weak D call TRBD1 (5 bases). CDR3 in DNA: TGTGCCAGTAGTACAACCTCGGGGGGGAAAGCTTTCTTT. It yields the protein CASSTTSGGKAFF.